This T cell receptor beta chain comes out of a study of blood T cell repertoires in COVID-19. At the level of the study: PBMCs, B-cell-depleted T cells, or T cells were the source of the cDNA or gDNA that made up the material.

Data came from immunoSEQ multiplex PCR; TCRdb stores just in-frame clones and leaves some out. The sample yields some 350,000 clones, about 93% seen once. CDR3 size: 15 residues. Germline-derived CDR1 and CDR2 are GTSNPN and SVGIG (reference sequence). V dropped 0 bases and J dropped 6; count of bases not matched to a gene: 3. Specimen: peripheral blood. The receptor's source is a woman aged 18-29 years who had recovered from COVID-19. This chain uses TRBV30 with TRBJ1-5; TRBD1 matches 12 bases. The CDR3 spells CAWSVGTGGGQPQHF. For the CDR3, the DNA is TGTGCCTGGAGTGTCGGGACAGGGGGCGGTCAGCCCCAGCATTTT.